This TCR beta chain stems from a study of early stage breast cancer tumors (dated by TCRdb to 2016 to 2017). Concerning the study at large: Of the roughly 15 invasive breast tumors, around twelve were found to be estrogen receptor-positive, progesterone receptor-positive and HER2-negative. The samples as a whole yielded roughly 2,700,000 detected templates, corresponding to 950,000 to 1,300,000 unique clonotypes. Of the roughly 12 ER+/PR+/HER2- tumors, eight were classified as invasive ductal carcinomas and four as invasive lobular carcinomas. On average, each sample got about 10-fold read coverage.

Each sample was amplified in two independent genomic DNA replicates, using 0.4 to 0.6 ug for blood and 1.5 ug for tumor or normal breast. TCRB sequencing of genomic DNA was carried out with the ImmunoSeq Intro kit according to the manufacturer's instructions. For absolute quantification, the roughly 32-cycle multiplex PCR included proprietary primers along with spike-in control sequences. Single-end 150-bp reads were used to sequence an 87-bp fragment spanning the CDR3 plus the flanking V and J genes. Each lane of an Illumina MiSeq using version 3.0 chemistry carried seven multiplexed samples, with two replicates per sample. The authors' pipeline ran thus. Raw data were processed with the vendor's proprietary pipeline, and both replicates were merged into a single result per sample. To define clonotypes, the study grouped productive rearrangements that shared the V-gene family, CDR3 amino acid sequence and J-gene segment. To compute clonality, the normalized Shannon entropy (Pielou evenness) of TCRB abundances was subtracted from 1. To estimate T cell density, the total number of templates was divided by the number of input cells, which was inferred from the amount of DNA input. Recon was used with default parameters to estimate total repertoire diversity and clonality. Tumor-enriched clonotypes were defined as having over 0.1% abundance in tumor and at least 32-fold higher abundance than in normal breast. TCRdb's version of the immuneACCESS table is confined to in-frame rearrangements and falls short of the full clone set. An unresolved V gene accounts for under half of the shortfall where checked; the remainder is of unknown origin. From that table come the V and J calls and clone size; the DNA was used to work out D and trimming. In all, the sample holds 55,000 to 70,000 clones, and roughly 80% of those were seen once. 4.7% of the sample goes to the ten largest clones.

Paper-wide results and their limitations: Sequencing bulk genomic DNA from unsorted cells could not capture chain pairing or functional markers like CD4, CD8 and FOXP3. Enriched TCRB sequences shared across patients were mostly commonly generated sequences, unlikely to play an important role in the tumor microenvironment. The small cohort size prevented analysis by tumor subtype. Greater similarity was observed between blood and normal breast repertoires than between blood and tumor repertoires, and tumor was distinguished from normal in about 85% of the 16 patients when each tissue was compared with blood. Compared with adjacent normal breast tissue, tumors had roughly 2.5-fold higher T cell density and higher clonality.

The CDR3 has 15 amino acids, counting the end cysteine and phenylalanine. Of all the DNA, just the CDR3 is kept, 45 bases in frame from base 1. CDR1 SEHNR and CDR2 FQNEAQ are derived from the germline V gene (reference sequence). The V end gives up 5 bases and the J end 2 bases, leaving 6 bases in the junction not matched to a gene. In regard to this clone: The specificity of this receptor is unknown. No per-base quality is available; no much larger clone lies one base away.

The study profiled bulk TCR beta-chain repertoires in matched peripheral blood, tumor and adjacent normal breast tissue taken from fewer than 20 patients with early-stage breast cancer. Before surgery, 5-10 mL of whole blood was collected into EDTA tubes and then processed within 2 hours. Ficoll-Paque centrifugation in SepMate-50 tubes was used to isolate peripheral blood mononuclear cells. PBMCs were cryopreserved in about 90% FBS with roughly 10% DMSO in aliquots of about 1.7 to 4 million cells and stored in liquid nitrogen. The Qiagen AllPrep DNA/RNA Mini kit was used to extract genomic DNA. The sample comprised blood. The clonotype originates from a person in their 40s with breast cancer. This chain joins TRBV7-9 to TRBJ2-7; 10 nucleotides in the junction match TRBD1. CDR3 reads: CASSPLDRGPYEQYF. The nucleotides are TGTGCCAGCAGCCCGCTCGACAGGGGGCCCTACGAGCAGTACTTC.